Each of the 30 T cell receptor beta chains below was sequenced from the same sample in a study of blood T cells in healthy people across ages. A second PCR, run for about 7 to 11 cycles, used a sample-barcoded 5' primer plus a J-beta primer mix. TCRdb redid the calling of the 5' RACE reads with MiXCR, one entry per CDR3 protein. The sample holds 890,000 or so distinct CDR3 sequences, 60% to 80% seen once. Sequencing was performed on blood. These receptors all come from a young man in good health.

The chain couples TRBV20-1 to TRBJ2-2; D possibly corresponds to TRBD2 (6 bases). The V end was cut by 0 bases, the J end by 5 bases, with 13 bases between. Per the germline V gene, CDR1 is DFQATT and CDR2 is SNEGSKA (reference sequence). The CDR3 extends over 15 amino acids. Here the CDR3 reads CSARDNLAWTGELFF. In nucleotides, the CDR3 is TGCAGTGCTAGAGATAACCTAGCGTGGACCGGGGAGCTGTTTTTT.

This clonotype was seen only a few times. The chain employs TRBV25-1 and TRBJ2-7; no reliable D call. Trimming took 3 bases from V and 7 from J, leaving 10 bases between them. Germline lookup yields CDR1 MGHDK and CDR2 SYGVNS. The CDR3 runs to 12 residues. CDR3 loop: CASSDLGWEQYF. DNA for the CDR3: TGTGCCAGCAGTGACCTGGGGTGGGAGCAGTACTTC.

The J gene is TRBJ2-4, the V gene TRBV27; weak D call: TRBD1 (6 bases). Matching the DNA end better, TRBJ2-7 makes the J call doubtful. Germline lookup yields CDR1 MNHEY and CDR2 SMNVEV (reference sequence). CDR3 size: 12 residues. CDR3: CASRAGAYEQYF. Written as DNA, the CDR3 is TGTGCCAGCAGGGCAGGGGCCTACGAGCAGTACTTC.

The rearrangement joins TRBV7-2 to TRBJ2-5; D may correspond to TRBD1 or TRBD2 (6 bases each). This CDR3 contains 18 residues. Germline V gene sequence: CDR1 SGHTA, CDR2 FQGNSA. V was cut by 6 bases and J by 0 bases, with 23 bases left in between. The CDR3 sequence: CASSSQASGGPHQETQYF. As DNA, the CDR3 is TGTGCCAGCAGTTCCCAGGCTAGTGGGGGGCCCCACCAAGAGACCCAGTACTTC. Filled out from reference TRBV7-2 and TRBJ2-5, the complete variable domain reads GAGVSQSPSNKVTEKGKDVELRCDPISGHTALYWYRQSLGQGLEFLIYFQGNSAPDKSGLPSDRFSAERTGGSVSTLTIQRTQQEDSAVYLCASSSQASGGPHQETQYFGPGTRLLVL.

The chain links TRBV5-1 to TRBJ1-5; 7 bases are shared with TRBD1. Germline CDR1 and CDR2: SGHRS and YFSETQ. The junction had 11 bases not matched to a gene; V was cut back by 0 bases and J by 5 bases. The length of the CDR3 is 17 residues. Here the CDR3 reads CASSLDRRGPWDQPQHF. For the CDR3, the DNA is TGCGCCAGCAGCTTGGACCGAAGGGGGCCTTGGGATCAGCCCCAGCATTTT.

This chain joins TRBV4-3 and TRBJ2-1; D is uncertain. Trimming shortened V by 0 bases and J by 8 bases, and 8 bases separated the two germline ends. The CDR3 has 13 amino acids. Germline V lookup: CDR1 LGHNA, CDR2 YSLEER. The CDR3 DNA is TGCGCCAGCAGCCAAGAGCTGTACGATGAGCAGTTCTTC. Protein sequence: CASSQELYDEQFF.

Remarks on this clonotype: A read error may produce the germline difference seen at one junction end. The chain has TRBV27 and TRBJ1-2, with D perhaps TRBD1 (5 bases). The CDR3 sequence is 14 residues long. CDR1 and CDR2 (germline): MNHEY, SMNVEV (reference sequence). This chain's CDR3 is CSSSPLWGYEGYTF. In DNA, the CDR3 is TGTTCCAGCAGCCCCCTTTGGGGGTATGAGGGCTACACCTTC.

The chain uses TRBV4-3 and TRBJ2-3; 8 positions match TRBD2. The germline CDR1 and CDR2 sequences are LGHNA and YSLEER. The CDR3 loop spans 16 amino acids. V gave up 4 bases and J gave up 3 bases; unmatched junction bases: 9. For the CDR3, the DNA is TGCGCCAGCAGCCCACAGCGGGGGCTAGCAACAGATACGCAGTATTTT. Encoded protein: CASSPQRGLATDTQYF.

The chain recombines TRBV5-1 with TRBJ1-1; TRBD1 aligns across 9 bases. Germline CDR1 reads SGHRS; CDR2 reads YFSETQ. The CDR3 is 15 residues long. The ends lost 4 bases at V and 5 bases at J; junction bases unmatched: 9. The CDR3 DNA sequence: TGCGCCAGCAGCCCCTTACAGGGGGCGCCGACTGAAGCTTTCTTT. Translated, it gives CASSPLQGAPTEAFF.

This sequence joins TRBV5-1 and TRBJ2-7; D might be TRBD1 (5 bases). The V and J ends lost 1 base and 1 base respectively, with 12 bases between them. CDR3 size: 15 residues. Germline lookup yields CDR1 SGHRS and CDR2 YFSETQ. The CDR3 region has the DNA TGCGCCAGCAGCTTGCAGGGTAGTGGTTCCTACGAGCAGTACTTC. Translating it yields CASSLQGSGSYEQYF.

V gene TRBV20-1 combines with J gene TRBJ1-6, with no clear D. Per germline, CDR1 DFQATT and CDR2 SNEGSKA (reference sequence). V lost 6 bases and J lost 2, with 11 bases in between. The CDR3 has 14 residues. The CDR3 loop is CSALHRTYNSPLHF. DNA of the CDR3: TGCAGTGCCCTCCATCGAACCTATAATTCACCCCTCCACTTT.

This sequence joins TRBV29-1 and TRBJ2-5; D possibly corresponds to TRBD1 (5 bases). V shed 4 bases and J shed 2 bases, with 8 bases lying between them. The CDR3 is 12 residues long. Germline V gene lookup returns CDR1 SQVTM and CDR2 ANQGSEA. DNA of the CDR3: TGCAGCGTTGGACAGATTCAAGAGACCCAGTACTTC. Residues: CSVGQIQETQYF.

The genes are TRBV20-1 and TRBJ2-3; unclear D gene. Germline CDR1 is DFQATT and CDR2 is SNEGSKA (reference sequence). This CDR3 region has 10 residues. V was clipped by 4 bases and J by 10 bases, with 9 bases between them. Written as DNA, the CDR3 is TGCAGTGCTATTGAGACGGCGCAGTATTTT. Translating it yields CSAIETAQYF.

The V gene is TRBV12-3 or TRBV12-4, the J gene TRBJ2-7, with a possible D match to TRBD2 (5 bases). This CDR3 spans 12 amino acids. The V and J ends lost 1 base and 9 bases respectively, with 10 bases between them. CDR3 bases: TGTGCCAGCAGTTTAGAATCTAGCTTGCAGTACTTC. Translation: CASSLESSLQYF.

This clonotype came up once. The V gene is TRBV6-1, the J gene TRBJ2-5; possible D gene TRBD1, 6 bases. CDR1 and CDR2 (germline): MNHNS, SASEGT. The CDR3 extends over 15 amino acids. The germline V and J ends were trimmed by 10 bases and 0 bases, with 18 bases remaining between them. CDR3 bases: TGTGCCACAGGGGTAAGGTCCAGGAACCAAGAGACCCAGTACTTC. Amino acids: CATGVRSRNQETQYF.

This clonotype rates as medium-sized (0.01 to 0.1%). The V and J genes are TRBV4-3 and TRBJ2-7; perhaps TRBD1 as D (6 bases). V dropped 3 bases and J dropped 2 bases, with 11 bases sitting between them. In germline, CDR1 is LGHNA, CDR2 YSLEER. There are 14 residues in the CDR3. DNA of the CDR3: TGCGCCAGCAGCCATGCGACAGGAACCTACGAGCAGTACTTC. Translating it yields CASSHATGTYEQYF.

The genes are TRBV9 and TRBJ1-4, with a possible D match to TRBD1 (5 bases). Deletions cut 3 bases from V and 3 bases from J, with 9 bases between. This CDR3 contains 14 residues. Germline V CDR1 and CDR2: SGDLS, YYNGEE. CDR3 DNA sequence: TGTGCCAGCAGCGGAGGGGCTTCTAATGAAAAACTGTTTTTT. Its translation: CASSGGASNEKLFF.

This chain connects TRBV7-9 to TRBJ2-4; the D gene is possibly TRBD2 (6 bases). The better agreement between TRBJ2-7 and the DNA end casts doubt on the J call. CDR1 is SEHNR and CDR2 is FQNEAQ in the germline V gene (reference sequence). This CDR3 region has 15 residues. The CDR3 here is CASSLAGLSLDEQYF. The CDR3 DNA follows: TGTGCCAGCAGCTTGGCGGGACTCTCCCTCGACGAGCAGTACTTC.

This chain links TRBV7-9 with TRBJ2-5, with D possibly TRBD1 on 5 matching bases. With the DNA end fitting TRBJ2-7 better, the J assignment may be wrong. Germline lookup yields CDR1 SEHNR and CDR2 FQNEAQ (reference sequence). CDR3 length: 14 residues. The CDR3 nucleotides read TGTGCCAGCAGCTCTGCAGGGTCAGCCTACGAGCAGTACTTC. It translates to CASSSAGSAYEQYF.

J is TRBJ2-7 and V is TRBV10-3; perhaps TRBD1 as D (6 bases). The CDR3 is 13 amino acids. The germline V gene has CDR1 ENHRY and CDR2 SYGVKD. Trimming took 6 bases from V and 1 from J, leaving 10 bases between them. CDR3 protein: CAIREQGSYEQYF. In nucleotides, the CDR3 is TGTGCCATCAGAGAACAGGGTTCCTACGAGCAGTACTTC.

J is TRBJ2-5 and V is TRBV5-1; a possible D gene is TRBD2 (6 bases). The V end was cut by 0 bases, the J end by 1 base, with 13 bases between. Germline V lookup: CDR1 SGHRS, CDR2 YFSETQ. The CDR3 covers 16 residues. CDR3 residues: CASSLAPRGGQETQYF. The CDR3 DNA sequence: TGCGCCAGCAGCTTGGCCCCGCGGGGCGGCCAAGAGACCCAGTACTTC. Drawing the rest from reference TRBV5-1 and TRBJ2-5, the complete variable domain is KAGVTQTPRYLIKTRGQQVTLSCSPISGHRSVSWYQQTPGQGLQFLFEYFSETQRNKGNFPGRFSGRQFSNSRSEMNVSTLELGDSALYLCASSLAPRGGQETQYFGPGTRLLVL.

The genes are TRBV6-1 and TRBJ2-5; TRBD1 or TRBD2 may be the D gene (5 bases each). The germline gives CDR1 MNHNS, CDR2 SASEGT. The V end was cut by 6 bases, the J end by 5 bases, with 16 bases between. The CDR3 runs to 14 residues. The CDR3 coding sequence is TGTGCCAGCAGCTTCGGGACCACTTGGGAGACCCAGTACTTC. This encodes CASSFGTTWETQYF.

The chain is built from TRBV6-1 and TRBJ1-2; the D is unclear. CDR3 size: 11 residues. Germline assignment: CDR1 MNHNS and CDR2 SASEGT. V was cut by 4 bases and J by 2 bases, with 2 bases left in between. The CDR3 nucleotides read TGTGCCAGCAGTGTCAACTATGGCTACACCTTC. The encoded protein is CASSVNYGYTF.

This clonotype appeared once. V is TRBV6-6 and J is TRBJ1-2; 8 bases are shared with TRBD1. The CDR3 contains 16 residues. Unmatched junction bases numbered 18, after V lost 8 bases and J lost 7 bases. Germline lookup yields CDR1 MNHNY and CDR2 SVGAGI (reference sequence). The CDR3 region is CASANYLRQGRGGYTF. CDR3 nucleotide sequence: TGTGCCAGCGCGAACTACTTACGACAGGGGCGGGGTGGCTACACCTTC.

The chain recombines TRBV29-1 with TRBJ2-5; 9 bases are shared with TRBD2. The CDR3 runs to 14 residues. J was trimmed by 5 bases and V by 4 bases; bases with no gene match: 8. Germline CDR1 SQVTM, CDR2 ANQGSEA. CDR3 in amino acids: CSVARSGGLETQYF. In DNA, the CDR3 is TGCAGCGTTGCCCGAAGCGGGGGGCTGGAGACCCAGTACTTC. Using reference TRBV29-1 and TRBJ2-5 for the parts outside the CDR3, the full variable domain is SAVISQKPSRDICQRGTSLTIQCQVDSQVTMMFWYRQQPGQSLTLIATANQGSEATYESGFVIDKFPISRPNLTFSTLTVSNMSPEDSSIYLCSVARSGGLETQYFGPGTRLLVL.

A few counts support this clonotype. The rearrangement joins TRBV27 to TRBJ2-5; 9 positions agree with TRBD1. CDR3 length equals 15 residues. Trimming removed 5 bases from V and 5 bases from J; junction bases left unmatched: 9. Germline V gene sequence: CDR1 MNHEY, CDR2 SMNVEV (reference sequence). CDR3 sequence (DNA): TGTGCCAGCAGTCCCCGGGACAGGGAATGGGAGACCCAGTACTTC. Translating gives CASSPRDREWETQYF.

CDR3: CASSSHRGNQPQHF. CDR3 DNA sequence: TGTGCCAGCAGTTCGCACAGGGGCAATCAGCCCCAGCATTTT. The genes are TRBV7-3 and TRBJ1-5, with D possibly matching TRBD1 (6 bases). V was shortened by 6 bases and J by 2 bases, with 11 bases between the two germline ends. Germline V lookup: CDR1 SGHTA, CDR2 FQGTGA. The CDR3 is made up of 14 amino acids.

V gene TRBV11-2 combines with J gene TRBJ2-7, with D possibly matching TRBD2 (5 bases). The DNA end favors TRBJ2-5, so the J call may be wrong. This CDR3 is 14 amino acids long. Per the germline V gene, CDR1 is SGHAT and CDR2 is FQNNGV. Here the CDR3 reads CASSAEGLLLTQYF. The CDR3 nucleotides read TGTGCCAGCAGCGCAGAGGGCCTCCTTTTGACCCAGTACTTC.

The chain uses TRBV27 and TRBJ2-7, with TRBD1 matching 8 bases. The J call is uncertain, as TRBJ2-5 better fits the DNA end. The CDR3 is 15 amino acids. Germline V lookup: CDR1 MNHEY, CDR2 SMNVEV (reference sequence). The CDR3 DNA is TGTGCCAGCAGGCACGACAGGGGTCAAGGGGAGACCCAGTACTTC. Protein: CASRHDRGQGETQYF.

The chain is built from TRBV6-6 and TRBJ1-2; 9 nucleotides agree with TRBD1. CDR3 size: 14 residues. Germline-derived CDR1 and CDR2 are MNHNY and SVGAGI (reference sequence). Trimming removed 5 bases from V and 6 bases from J; junction bases left unmatched: 7. DNA of the CDR3: TGTGCCAGCAGTAACCGGGACAGGGATAATGGCTACACCTTC. Protein: CASSNRDRDNGYTF.